This T cell receptor beta chain was captured in a study of response to subunit inactivated influenza vaccine. Overall study findings and caveats: Authors suggested each seasonal influenza vaccination recruits few new T cells.

This clonotype was seen a handful of times. No antigen is known for it. There are 13 residues in the CDR3. CDR1 DFQATT and CDR2 SNEGSKA come from the germline V gene (reference sequence). Trimming removed 2 bases at V and 1 base at J, with 8 bases between. TCRdb analysed the RT-PCR reads with MiXCR anew, one entry per CDR3 protein. The top ten hold roughly 10% of the sample, which has 860,000 or so distinct CDR3 sequences, around 20% seen once. The TCR originated in a man between 50 and 59 years old who received an inactivated influenza vaccine. Sequences were derived from PBMCs from blood, sampled roughly 5 days after vaccination. The chain combines TRBV20-1 with TRBJ2-5; the D is unclear. The CDR3 region is CSARRVSQETQYF. As DNA, the CDR3 is TGCAGTGCTAGAAGGGTATCCCAAGAGACCCAGTACTTC.